This T cell receptor (beta chain) emerged from a study of identical twins. The CDR3 length is 14 residues, termini included. Looked up from germline, CDR1 is SGHTA and CDR2 is FQGNSA. General study results and limits: A lower insertion count was a feature of abundant cord blood beta clonotypes, with no such feature in memory repertoires.

Template switching created a universal primer site, and the cDNA included unique molecular identifiers. In TCRdb, the 5' RACE reads were re-called with MiXCR into one record per CDR3 protein. The sample lists hundreds of thousands of distinct CDR3 sequences, roughly 12% seen once, with around 1.5% in the top ten. About this clonotype itself: Its target is not known. No DNA is shown, since the ends of the CDR3 on it are uncertain; the CDR3 is the one TCRdb lists.

The same specimen was also included in a second study, on yellow fever vaccine responses in identical twins.

This rearrangement joins TRBV7-2 to TRBJ1-2. The sample consisted of PBMCs. The source is a woman in her late teens or twenties in good health. This CDR3 is CASSPLWQLYGYTF.